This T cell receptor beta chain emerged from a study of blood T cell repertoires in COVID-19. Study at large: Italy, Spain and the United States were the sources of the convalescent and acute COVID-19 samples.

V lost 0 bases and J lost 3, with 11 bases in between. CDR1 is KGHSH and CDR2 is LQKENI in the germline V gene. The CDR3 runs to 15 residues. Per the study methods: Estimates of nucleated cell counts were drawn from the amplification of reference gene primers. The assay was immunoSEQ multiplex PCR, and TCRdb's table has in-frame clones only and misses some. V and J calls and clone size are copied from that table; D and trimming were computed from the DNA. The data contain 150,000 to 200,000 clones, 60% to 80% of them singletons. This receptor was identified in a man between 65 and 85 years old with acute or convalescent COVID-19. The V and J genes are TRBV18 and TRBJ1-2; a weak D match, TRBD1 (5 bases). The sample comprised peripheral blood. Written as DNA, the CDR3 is TGTGCCAGCTCACCACCGGCAGGGAGGGACTATGGCTACACCTTC. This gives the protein CASSPPAGRDYGYTF.